What follows is one TCR beta chain and its context. Its antigen remains unknown. The sample is drawn from a study of cytomegalovirus exposure and HLA in healthy donors. Study-level background: Later analysis reported that the approximately 120 validation repertoires shared the platform of the 500 to 750 first-cohort repertoires.

The data were produced by immunoSEQ multiplex PCR, yet TCRdb's version contains in-frame clones alone and is incomplete. The sample yields 60,000 to 90,000 clones, 85% seen once. Study results and limitations: Cytomegalovirus association was listed for 170 or so TCR beta chains. Through in vitro validation, a few CMV-associated chains were shown to be specific for CMV antigens.

CDR1 and CDR2 from the germline V gene are MGHRA and YSYEKL. The length of the CDR3 is 19 residues. V was pared by 2 bases and J by 0 bases, with 20 bases between. The rearrangement joins TRBV4-1 to TRBJ1-3; D is unresolved. This TCR came from a man aged 25 to 40 in good health and CMV-seronegative. Sequencing was carried out using PBMCs. The CDR3 loop reads CASSQTRTANLLSGNTIYF. In DNA, the CDR3 is TGCGCCAGCAGCCAAACTCGGACTGCCAATTTACTCTCTGGAAACACCATATATTTT.